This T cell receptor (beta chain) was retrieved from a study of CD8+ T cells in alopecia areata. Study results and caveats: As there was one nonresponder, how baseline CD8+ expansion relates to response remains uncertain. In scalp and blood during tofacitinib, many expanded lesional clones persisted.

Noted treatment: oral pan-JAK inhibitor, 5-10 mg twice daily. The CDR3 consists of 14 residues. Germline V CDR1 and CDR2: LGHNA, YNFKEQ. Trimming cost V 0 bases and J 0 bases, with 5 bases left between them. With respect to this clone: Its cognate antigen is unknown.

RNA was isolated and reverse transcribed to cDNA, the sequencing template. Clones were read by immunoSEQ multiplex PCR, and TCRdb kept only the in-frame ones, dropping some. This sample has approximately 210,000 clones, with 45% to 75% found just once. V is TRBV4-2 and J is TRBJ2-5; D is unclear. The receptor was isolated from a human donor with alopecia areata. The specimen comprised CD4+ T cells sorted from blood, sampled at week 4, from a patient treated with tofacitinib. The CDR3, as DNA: TGTGCCAGCAGCCAAGACTATCACCAAGAGACCCAGTACTTC. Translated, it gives CASSQDYHQETQYF.